The 2 T cell receptor beta chains reported below all come from one sample, sequenced in a study of cytomegalovirus exposure and HLA in healthy donors. The PCR had 60 Vbeta and 13 Jbeta primers. Measured with immunoSEQ multiplex PCR; TCRdb has only the in-frame clones, and not every one. In the table there are over 95,000 clones, over 75% of which are singletons. Source material: PBMCs. These receptors were obtained from a man aged 40-49 years in good health and CMV-seropositive.

The chain uses TRBV4-2 and TRBJ1-4, with 7 nucleotides matching TRBD1. Trimming at V came to 5 bases and at J to 7 bases, leaving 7 bases not matched to a gene. The length of the CDR3 is 14 residues. The germline CDR1 and CDR2 sequences are LGHNA and YNFKEQ. The CDR3: CASSSDRLLEKLFF. The CDR3 nucleotides are TGTGCCAGCAGCTCGGACAGGCTCCTTGAAAAACTGTTTTTT.

V usage is TRBV6-5 and J usage is TRBJ2-7, with 10 bases lining up with TRBD1. This CDR3 comprises 15 residues. Germline V lookup: CDR1 MNHEY, CDR2 SVGAGI. J lost 3 bases, V lost 4 bases, and 6 bases had no gene match. The CDR3 region is CASSSAGTGDYEQYF. CDR3 sequence (DNA): TGTGCCAGCAGTTCGGCCGGGACAGGGGACTACGAGCAGTACTTC.